Detailed here is one T cell receptor (beta chain). The antigen remains unidentified. The data were produced by immunoSEQ multiplex PCR, yet TCRdb's version contains in-frame clones alone and is incomplete. The table has about 95,000 clones, 80% to 85% seen once. The sample belongs to a study of radiotherapy plus CTLA-4 blockade in lung cancer. Overall study context: In approximately 17% of patients, objective responses were seen; around 31% had disease control. General observations from the study: Radiotherapy plus ipilimumab was followed by expansion in blood of tumor-derived TCR clones. With interferon-beta, early dynamics of blood T cell clones were reported to best predict response.

This CDR3 has 14 amino acids. Germline V gene sequence: CDR1 SGHRS, CDR2 YFSETQ. The V and J ends lost 4 bases and 4 bases, in that order; junction bases with no gene match: 7. The TCR sequence derives from a human donor with non-small cell lung cancer who had a partial response to radiotherapy plus ipilimumab. This specimen consisted of peripheral blood, obtained from a patient treated with radiotherapy plus ipilimumab. This chain connects TRBV5-1 to TRBJ1-2, with 7 positions matching TRBD1. DNA for the CDR3: TGCGCCAGCAGCAGTACAGGGGACTCCTATGGCTACACCTTC. Translated: CASSSTGDSYGYTF.